This T cell receptor beta chain was recorded in a study of T cells in Graves' hyperthyroidism and ophthalmopathy. Study-level background: The authors collected peripheral blood at initial diagnosis, before any treatment.

This clonotype was found many times. The V segment lost 5 bases and the J segment 2 bases; nucleotides outside the gene matches: 4. Germline CDR1 is SGHTA and CDR2 is FQGNSA. The CDR3 covers 14 residues. There were TCR beta CDR3 regions amplified from RNA transcripts. The TCR CDR3 was amplified in a first-round RT-PCR using the HTBI primer set. TCRdb re-analysed the multiplex PCR reads in MiXCR, keeping a single row per CDR3 protein. The table includes around 570,000 distinct CDR3 sequences, 15% to 20% detected once. Patients with ophthalmopathy all had a Clinical Activity Score of at least 3, a NOSPECS grade of at least 4 and duration under 3 months.

Sequenced sample: blood. The gene calls are TRBV7-2 and TRBJ2-7; 9 bases line up with TRBD1. This clonotype was obtained from a man aged 40-49 years with Graves' ophthalmopathy. The CDR3: CASSLDRGPYEQYF. CDR3 in DNA: TGTGCCAGCAGCCTGGACAGGGGTCCCTACGAGCAGTACTTC.